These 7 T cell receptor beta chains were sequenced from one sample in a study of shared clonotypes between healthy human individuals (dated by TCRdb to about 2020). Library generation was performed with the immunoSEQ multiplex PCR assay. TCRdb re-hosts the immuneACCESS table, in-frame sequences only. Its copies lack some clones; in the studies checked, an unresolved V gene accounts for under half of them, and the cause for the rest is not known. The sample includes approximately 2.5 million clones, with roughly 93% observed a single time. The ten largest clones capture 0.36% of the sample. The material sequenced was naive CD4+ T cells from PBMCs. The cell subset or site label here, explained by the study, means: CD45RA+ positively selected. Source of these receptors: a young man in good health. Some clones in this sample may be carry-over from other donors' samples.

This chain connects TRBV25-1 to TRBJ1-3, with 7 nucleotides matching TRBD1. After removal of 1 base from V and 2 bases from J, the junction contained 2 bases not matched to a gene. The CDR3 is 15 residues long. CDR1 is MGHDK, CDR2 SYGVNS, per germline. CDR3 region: CASSELQGPGNTIYF. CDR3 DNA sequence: TGTGCCAGCAGTGAATTACAGGGGCCTGGAAACACCATATATTTT.

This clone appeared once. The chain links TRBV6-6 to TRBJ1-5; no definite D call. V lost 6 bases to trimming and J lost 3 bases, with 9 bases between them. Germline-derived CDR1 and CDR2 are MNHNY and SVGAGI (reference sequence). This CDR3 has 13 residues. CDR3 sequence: CASSGRDNQPQHF. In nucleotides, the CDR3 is TGTGCCAGCAGCGGACGGGACAATCAGCCCCAGCATTTT.

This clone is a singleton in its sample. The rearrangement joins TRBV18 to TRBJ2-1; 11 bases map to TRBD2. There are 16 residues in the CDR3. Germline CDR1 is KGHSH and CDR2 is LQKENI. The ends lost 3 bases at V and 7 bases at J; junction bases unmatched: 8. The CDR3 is CASSPIAGGPFNEQFF. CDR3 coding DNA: TGTGCCAGCTCACCCATAGCGGGAGGGCCGTTTAATGAGCAGTTCTTC.

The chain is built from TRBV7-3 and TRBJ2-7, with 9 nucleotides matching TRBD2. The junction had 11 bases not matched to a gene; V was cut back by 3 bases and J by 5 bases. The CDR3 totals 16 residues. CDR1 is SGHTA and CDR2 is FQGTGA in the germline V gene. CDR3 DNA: TGTGCCAGCAGCTTGTCAGGAGGGCTAGCGGGAAACGAGCAGTACTTC. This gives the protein CASSLSGGLAGNEQYF.

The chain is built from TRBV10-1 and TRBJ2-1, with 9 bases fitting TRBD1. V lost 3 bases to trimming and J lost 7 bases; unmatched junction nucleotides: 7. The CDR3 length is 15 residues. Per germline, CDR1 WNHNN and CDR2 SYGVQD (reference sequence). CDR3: CASSDGQGTGNEQFF. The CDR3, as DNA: TGCGCCAGCAGTGATGGACAGGGGACGGGGAATGAGCAGTTCTTC.

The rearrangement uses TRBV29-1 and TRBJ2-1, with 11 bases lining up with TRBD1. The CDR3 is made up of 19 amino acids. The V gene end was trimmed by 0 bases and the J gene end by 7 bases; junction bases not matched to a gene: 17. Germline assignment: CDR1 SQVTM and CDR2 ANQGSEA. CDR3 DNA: TGCAGCGTTGAAGATTGGGGGACAGGGGGTTCCGTGGGTAGGAATGAGCAGTTCTTC. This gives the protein CSVEDWGTGGSVGRNEQFF.

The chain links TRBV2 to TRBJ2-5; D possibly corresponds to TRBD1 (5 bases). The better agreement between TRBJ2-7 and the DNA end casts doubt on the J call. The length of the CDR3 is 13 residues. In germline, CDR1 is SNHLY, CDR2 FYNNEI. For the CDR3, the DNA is TGTGCCAGCAGTGAACAGGGATGGTACGAGCAGTACTTC. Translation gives CASSEQGWYEQYF.